This TCR beta chain was obtained from a study of blood T cell repertoires in COVID-19. The overall study: The origin of the acute and convalescent COVID-19 samples was the United States, Italy and Spain. The analysed material was cDNA or gDNA that came from T cells, B-cell-depleted T cells, or PBMCs.

This clone appeared once. V was clipped by 2 bases and J by 1 base, with 9 bases between them. The CDR3 has 15 residues. Germline values: CDR1 SNHLY, CDR2 FYNNEI. The repertoire was sequenced with immunoSEQ multiplex PCR; TCRdb's copy has only in-frame clones and lacks some. There are about 94,000 clones in the sample; about 74% occur only once, and 3% to 4% lies in the top ten. Material: peripheral blood. The receptor was derived from a man in his 70s with COVID-19, enrolled during active disease. The chain employs TRBV2 and TRBJ1-5; no clear D. Written as DNA, the CDR3 is TGTGCCAGCAGTGAATTAGAGGAAAGCAATCAGCCCCAGCATTTT. It yields the protein CASSELEESNQPQHF.